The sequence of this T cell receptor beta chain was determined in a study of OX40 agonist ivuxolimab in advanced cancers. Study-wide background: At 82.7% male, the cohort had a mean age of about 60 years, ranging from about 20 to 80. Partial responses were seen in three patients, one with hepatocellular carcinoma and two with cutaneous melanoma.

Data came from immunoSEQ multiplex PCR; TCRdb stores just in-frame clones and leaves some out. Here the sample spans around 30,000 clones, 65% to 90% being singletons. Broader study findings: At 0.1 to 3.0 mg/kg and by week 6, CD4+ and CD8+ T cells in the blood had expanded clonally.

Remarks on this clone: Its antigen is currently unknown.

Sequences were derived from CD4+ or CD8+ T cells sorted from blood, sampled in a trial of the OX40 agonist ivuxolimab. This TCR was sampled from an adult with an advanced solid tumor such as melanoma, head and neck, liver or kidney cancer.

The CDR3 sequence is CASSLAPGSLEQYF. The CDR3, as DNA: TGTGCCAGCAGCTTAGCCCCAGGGTCTCTCGAGCAGTACTTC. This chain joins TRBV7-2 and TRBJ2-7, with D possibly being TRBD1 (5 bases). Germline V gene sequence: CDR1 SGHTA, CDR2 FQGNSA. V was cut by 0 bases and J by 6 bases, with 12 bases left in between. This CDR3 region has 14 residues.